The clone carrying this TCR beta chain was counted a few times. The CDR3 is made up of 14 amino acids. The germline gives CDR1 SQVTM, CDR2 ANQGSEA. The V and J ends lost 5 bases and 5 bases, in that order; junction bases with no gene match: 6. A second PCR of about 7 to 12 cycles used a sample-barcoded 5' primer and a J-beta primer mix. MiXCR, applied by TCRdb to the 5' RACE reads, yields one record per CDR3 protein. The sample holds some 760,000 distinct CDR3 sequences, around a quarter seen once. No fewer than 5.5 micrograms of total RNA were isolated from every sample. This sample was included in a study of blood T cells in healthy people across ages. This same sample was also part of a study on T cells of mothers and their children.

This rearrangement joins TRBV29-1 to TRBJ1-5, with TRBD1 matching over 10 bases. Sequenced sample: blood. This sequence originates from a boy younger than 18 in good health. The CDR3 DNA follows: TGCAGCGTTATGACAGGGGGCATCGATCAGCCCCAGCATTTT. Translation gives CSVMTGGIDQPQHF.